This record concerns one T cell receptor (beta chain) sequence. Its target is not known. Data came from immunoSEQ multiplex PCR; TCRdb stores just in-frame clones and leaves some out. The table lists about 130,000 clones, 85% to 95% of them singletons, with approximately 0.93% in the top ten. The data derive from a study of OX40 agonist ivuxolimab in advanced cancers. At the level of the study: While on treatment, patients had intravenous ivuxolimab at 0.01 to 10 mg/kg every 2 weeks. Study conclusions and caveats: Expansion of clones was among the lowest in partial responders at 0.1-3.0 mg/kg. Part of the nonresponder group also had normalized T-cell clonal expansion that was low. At doses 0.1 to 3.0 mg/kg, CD4+ and CD8+ clones expanded.

Germline V gene lookup returns CDR1 MNHEY and CDR2 SVGAGI. The germline V and J ends were trimmed by 7 bases and 6 bases, with 14 bases remaining between them. The CDR3 covers 13 residues. Sequences were derived from CD4+ or CD8+ T cells sorted from blood, sampled in a trial of the OX40 agonist ivuxolimab. This sequence was found in an adult with an advanced solid tumor such as melanoma, head and neck, liver or kidney cancer. The rearrangement joins TRBV6-5 to TRBJ2-3; D call uncertain. The CDR3 bases are TGTGCCAGCACTCCGGACGGGCTCGATACGCAGTATTTT. Translating gives CASTPDGLDTQYF.